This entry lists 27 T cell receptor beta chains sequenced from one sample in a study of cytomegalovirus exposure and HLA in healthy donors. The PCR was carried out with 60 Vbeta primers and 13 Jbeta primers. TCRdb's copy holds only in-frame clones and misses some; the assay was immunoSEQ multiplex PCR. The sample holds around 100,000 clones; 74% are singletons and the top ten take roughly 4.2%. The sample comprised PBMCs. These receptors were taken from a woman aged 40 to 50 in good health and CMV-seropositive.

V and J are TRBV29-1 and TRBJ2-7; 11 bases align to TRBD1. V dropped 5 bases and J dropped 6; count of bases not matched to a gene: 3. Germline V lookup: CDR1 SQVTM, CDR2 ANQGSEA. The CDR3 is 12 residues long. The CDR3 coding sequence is TGCAGCGTTACGGGACAGGGGGTCGAGCAGTACTTC. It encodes CSVTGQGVEQYF.

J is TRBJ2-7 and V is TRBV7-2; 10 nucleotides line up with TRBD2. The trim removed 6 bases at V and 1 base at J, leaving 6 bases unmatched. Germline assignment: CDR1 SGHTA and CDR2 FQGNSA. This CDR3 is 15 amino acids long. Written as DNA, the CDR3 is TGTGCCAGCAGTCCAACTAGCGGGATTTCCTACGAGCAGTACTTC. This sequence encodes CASSPTSGISYEQYF.

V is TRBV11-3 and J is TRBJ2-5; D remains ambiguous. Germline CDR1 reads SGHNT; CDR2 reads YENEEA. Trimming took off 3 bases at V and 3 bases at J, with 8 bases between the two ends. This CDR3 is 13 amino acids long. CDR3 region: CASSLANKETQYF. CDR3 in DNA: TGTGCCAGCAGCTTGGCCAATAAAGAGACCCAGTACTTC.

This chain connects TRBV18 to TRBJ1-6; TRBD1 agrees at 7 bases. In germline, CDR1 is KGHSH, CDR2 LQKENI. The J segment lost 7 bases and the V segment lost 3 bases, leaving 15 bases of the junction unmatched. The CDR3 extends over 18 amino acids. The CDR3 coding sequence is TGTGCCAGCTCACCGAAAACTCCCGGACAGGCAAAGAATTCACCCCTCCACTTT. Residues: CASSPKTPGQAKNSPLHF.

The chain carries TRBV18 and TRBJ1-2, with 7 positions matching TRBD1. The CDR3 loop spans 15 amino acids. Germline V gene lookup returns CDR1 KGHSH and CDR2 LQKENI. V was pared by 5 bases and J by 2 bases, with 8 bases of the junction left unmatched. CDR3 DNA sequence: TGTGCCAGCTCAACCAGGGGGGACCCCAACTATGGCTACACCTTC. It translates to CASSTRGDPNYGYTF.

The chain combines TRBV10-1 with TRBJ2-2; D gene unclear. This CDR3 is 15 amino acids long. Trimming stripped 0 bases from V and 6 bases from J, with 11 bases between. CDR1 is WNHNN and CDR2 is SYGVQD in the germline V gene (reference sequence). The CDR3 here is CASSESTGLAGELFF. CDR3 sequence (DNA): TGCGCCAGCAGTGAGTCGACTGGCCTCGCCGGGGAGCTGTTTTTT.

As DNA, the CDR3 is TGCAGCGTTAAACGGAGGGGGGGACTAGCGGGAGGCGAGCAGTACTTC. Its protein is CSVKRRGGLAGGEQYF. J is TRBJ2-7 and V is TRBV29-1; 15 bases match TRBD2. Germline lookup yields CDR1 SQVTM and CDR2 ANQGSEA. The CDR3 totals 16 residues. After removal of 5 bases from V and 6 bases from J, the junction contained 11 bases not matched to a gene.

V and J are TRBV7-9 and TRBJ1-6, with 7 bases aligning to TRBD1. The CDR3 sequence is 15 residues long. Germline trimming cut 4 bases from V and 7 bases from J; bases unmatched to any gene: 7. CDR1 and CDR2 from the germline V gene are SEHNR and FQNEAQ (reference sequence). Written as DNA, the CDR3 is TGTGCCAGCAGCTCCAGGGGACAGAGAAATTCACCCCTCCACTTT. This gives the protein CASSSRGQRNSPLHF.

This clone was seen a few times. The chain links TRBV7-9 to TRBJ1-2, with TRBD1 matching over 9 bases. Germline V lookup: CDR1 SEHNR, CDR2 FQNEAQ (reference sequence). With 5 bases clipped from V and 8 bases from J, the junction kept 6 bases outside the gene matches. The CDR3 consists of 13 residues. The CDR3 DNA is TGTGCCAGCAGCGTACAGGGGGCGGAGGGCTACACCTTC. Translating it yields CASSVQGAEGYTF.

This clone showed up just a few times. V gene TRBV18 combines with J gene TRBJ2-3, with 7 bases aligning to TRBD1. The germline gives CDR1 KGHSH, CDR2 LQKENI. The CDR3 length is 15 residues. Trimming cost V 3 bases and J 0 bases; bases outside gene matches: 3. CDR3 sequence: CASSPRDSSTDTQYF. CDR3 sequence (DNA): TGTGCCAGCTCACCCCGGGACAGTAGCACAGATACGCAGTATTTT.

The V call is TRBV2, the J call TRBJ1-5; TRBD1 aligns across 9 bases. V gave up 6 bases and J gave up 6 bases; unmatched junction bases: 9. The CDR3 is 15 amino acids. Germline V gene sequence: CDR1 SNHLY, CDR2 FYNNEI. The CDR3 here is CASRGGQGYSQPQHF. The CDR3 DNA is TGTGCCAGCAGAGGCGGACAGGGGTACAGTCAGCCCCAGCATTTT. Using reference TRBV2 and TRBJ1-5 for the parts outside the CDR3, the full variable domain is EPEVTQTPSHQVTQMGQEVILRCVPISNHLYFYWYRQILGQKVEFLVSFYNNEISEKSEIFDDQFSVERPDGSNFTLKIRSTKLEDSAMYFCASRGGQGYSQPQHFGDGTRLSIL.

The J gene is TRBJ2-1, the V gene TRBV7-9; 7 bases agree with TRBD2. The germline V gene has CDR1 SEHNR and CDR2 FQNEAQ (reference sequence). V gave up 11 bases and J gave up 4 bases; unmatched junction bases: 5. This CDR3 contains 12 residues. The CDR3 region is CALGGVYNEQFF. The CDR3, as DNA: TGTGCCCTGGGAGGGGTTTACAATGAGCAGTTCTTC.

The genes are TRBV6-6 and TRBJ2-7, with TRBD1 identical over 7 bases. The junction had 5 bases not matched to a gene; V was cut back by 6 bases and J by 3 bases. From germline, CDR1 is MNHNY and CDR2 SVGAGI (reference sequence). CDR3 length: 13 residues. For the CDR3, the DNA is TGTGCCAGCAGACTCCGGGACAGCTACGAGCAGTACTTC. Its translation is CASRLRDSYEQYF.

The CDR3 region is CASSLFLYNEQFF. CDR3 bases: TGTGCCAGCAGTTTATTCCTATACAATGAGCAGTTCTTC. The chain couples TRBV27 to TRBJ2-1; D gene uncertain. The CDR3 totals 13 residues. Trimming took 1 base from V and 4 from J, leaving 5 bases between them. Germline CDR1 and CDR2: MNHEY and SMNVEV (reference sequence).

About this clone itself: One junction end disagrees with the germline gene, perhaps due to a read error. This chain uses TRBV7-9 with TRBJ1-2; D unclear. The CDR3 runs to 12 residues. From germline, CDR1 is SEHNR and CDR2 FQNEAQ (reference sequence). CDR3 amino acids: CSSSLLSYGYTF. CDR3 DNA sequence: TGTTCCAGCAGCTTACTGTCCTATGGCTACACCTTC.

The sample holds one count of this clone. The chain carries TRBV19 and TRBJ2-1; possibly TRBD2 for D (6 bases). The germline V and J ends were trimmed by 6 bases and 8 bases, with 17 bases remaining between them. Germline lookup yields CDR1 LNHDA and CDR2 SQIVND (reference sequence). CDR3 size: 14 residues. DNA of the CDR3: TGTGCCAGTAGCCTTGGGGACTTCCAGTATGAGCAGTTCTTC. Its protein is CASSLGDFQYEQFF.

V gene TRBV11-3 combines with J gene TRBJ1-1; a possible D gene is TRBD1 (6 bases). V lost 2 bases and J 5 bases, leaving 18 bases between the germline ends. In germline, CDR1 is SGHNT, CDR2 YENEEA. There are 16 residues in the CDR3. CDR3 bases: TGTGCCAGCAGCTTATCTTTCGGGGGGCGAGGAACTGAAGCTTTCTTT. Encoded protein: CASSLSFGGRGTEAFF. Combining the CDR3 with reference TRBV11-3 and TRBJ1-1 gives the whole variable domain EAGVVQSPRYKIIEKKQPVAFWCNPISGHNTLYWYLQNLGQGPELLIRYENEEAVDDSQLPKDRFSAERLKGVDSTLKIQPAELGDSAVYLCASSLSFGGRGTEAFFGQGTRLTVV.

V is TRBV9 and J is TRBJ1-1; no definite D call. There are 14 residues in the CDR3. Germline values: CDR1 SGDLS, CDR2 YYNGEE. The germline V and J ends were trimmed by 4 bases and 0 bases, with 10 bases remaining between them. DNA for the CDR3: TGTGCCAGCAGCCCCTCGAGGGTGAACACTGAAGCTTTCTTT. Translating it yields CASSPSRVNTEAFF.

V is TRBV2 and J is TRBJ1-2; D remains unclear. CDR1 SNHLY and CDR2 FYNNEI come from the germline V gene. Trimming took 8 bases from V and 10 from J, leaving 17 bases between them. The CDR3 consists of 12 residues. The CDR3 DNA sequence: TGTGCCAGCGAGGGCGGACGGGCCTCCTACACCTTC. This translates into CASEGGRASYTF.

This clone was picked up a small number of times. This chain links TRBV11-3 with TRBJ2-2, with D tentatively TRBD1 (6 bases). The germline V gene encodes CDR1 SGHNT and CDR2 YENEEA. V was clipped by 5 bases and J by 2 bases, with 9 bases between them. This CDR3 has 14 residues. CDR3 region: CASSVRGNTGELFF. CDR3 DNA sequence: TGTGCCAGCAGCGTCAGGGGTAACACCGGGGAGCTGTTTTTT.

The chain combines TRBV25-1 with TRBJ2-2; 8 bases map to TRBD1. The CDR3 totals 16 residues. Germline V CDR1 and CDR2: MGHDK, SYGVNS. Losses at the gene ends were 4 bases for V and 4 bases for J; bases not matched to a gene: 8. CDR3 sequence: CASSARDRRRTGELFF. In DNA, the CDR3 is TGTGCCAGCAGTGCCCGGGACAGGCGTCGCACCGGGGAGCTGTTTTTT.

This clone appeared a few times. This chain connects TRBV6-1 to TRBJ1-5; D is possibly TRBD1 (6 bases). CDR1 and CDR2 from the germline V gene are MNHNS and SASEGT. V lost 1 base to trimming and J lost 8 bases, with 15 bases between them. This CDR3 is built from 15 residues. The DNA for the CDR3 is TGTGCCAGCAGTGAAGGCGGGGGGCATTCCGAGCCCCAGCATTTT. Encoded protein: CASSEGGGHSEPQHF.

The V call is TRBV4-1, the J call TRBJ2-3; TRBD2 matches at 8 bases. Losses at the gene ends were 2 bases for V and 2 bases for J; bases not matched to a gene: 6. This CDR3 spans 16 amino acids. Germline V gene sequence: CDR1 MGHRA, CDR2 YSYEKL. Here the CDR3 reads CASSQYSGIPTDTQYF. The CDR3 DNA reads TGCGCCAGCAGCCAATATAGCGGGATCCCCACAGATACGCAGTATTTT.

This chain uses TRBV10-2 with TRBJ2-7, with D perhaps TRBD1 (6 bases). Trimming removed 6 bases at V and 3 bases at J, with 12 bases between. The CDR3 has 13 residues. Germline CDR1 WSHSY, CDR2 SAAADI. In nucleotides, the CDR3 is TGCGCCAGCAGGGGGGCTGGGCGCTACGAGCAGTACTTC. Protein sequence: CASRGAGRYEQYF.

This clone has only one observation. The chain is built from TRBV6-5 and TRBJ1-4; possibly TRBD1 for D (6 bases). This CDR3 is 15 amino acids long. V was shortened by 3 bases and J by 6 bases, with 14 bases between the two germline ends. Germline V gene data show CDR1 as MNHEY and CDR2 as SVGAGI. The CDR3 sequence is CASSYSEGTYEKLFF. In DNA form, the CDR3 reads TGTGCCAGCAGTTATTCCGAGGGGACATATGAAAAACTGTTTTTT.

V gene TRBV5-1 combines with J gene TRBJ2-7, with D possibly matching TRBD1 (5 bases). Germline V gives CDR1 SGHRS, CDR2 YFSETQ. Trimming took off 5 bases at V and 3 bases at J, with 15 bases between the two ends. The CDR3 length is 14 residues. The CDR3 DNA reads TGCGCCAGCAGGGAAATGGTGACAGTCTACGAGCAGTACTTC. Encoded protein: CASREMVTVYEQYF.

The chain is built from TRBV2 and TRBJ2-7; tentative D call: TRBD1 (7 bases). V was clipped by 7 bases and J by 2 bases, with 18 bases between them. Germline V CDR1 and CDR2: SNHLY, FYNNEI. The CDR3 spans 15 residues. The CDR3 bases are TGTGCCAGCACCTCACTTTCAGGGGGGACCTACGAGCAGTACTTC. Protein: CASTSLSGGTYEQYF. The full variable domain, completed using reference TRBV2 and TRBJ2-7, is EPEVTQTPSHQVTQMGQEVILRCVPISNHLYFYWYRQILGQKVEFLVSFYNNEISEKSEIFDDQFSVERPDGSNFTLKIRSTKLEDSAMYFCASTSLSGGTYEQYFGPGTRLTVT.